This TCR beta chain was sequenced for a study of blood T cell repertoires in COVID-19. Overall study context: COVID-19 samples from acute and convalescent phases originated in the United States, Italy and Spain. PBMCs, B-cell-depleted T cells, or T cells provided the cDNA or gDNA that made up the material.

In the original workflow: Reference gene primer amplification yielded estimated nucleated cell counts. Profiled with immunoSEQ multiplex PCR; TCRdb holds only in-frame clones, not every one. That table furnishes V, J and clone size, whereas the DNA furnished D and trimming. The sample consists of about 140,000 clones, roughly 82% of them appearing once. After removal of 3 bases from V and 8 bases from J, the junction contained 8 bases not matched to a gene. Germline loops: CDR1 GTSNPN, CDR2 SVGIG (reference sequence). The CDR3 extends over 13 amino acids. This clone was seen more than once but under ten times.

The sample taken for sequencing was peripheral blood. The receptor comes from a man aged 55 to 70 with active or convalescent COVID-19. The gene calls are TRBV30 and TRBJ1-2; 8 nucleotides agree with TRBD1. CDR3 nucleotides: TGTGCCTGGAGAGGGACAGGACCGGGGGGCTACACCTTC. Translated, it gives CAWRGTGPGGYTF.